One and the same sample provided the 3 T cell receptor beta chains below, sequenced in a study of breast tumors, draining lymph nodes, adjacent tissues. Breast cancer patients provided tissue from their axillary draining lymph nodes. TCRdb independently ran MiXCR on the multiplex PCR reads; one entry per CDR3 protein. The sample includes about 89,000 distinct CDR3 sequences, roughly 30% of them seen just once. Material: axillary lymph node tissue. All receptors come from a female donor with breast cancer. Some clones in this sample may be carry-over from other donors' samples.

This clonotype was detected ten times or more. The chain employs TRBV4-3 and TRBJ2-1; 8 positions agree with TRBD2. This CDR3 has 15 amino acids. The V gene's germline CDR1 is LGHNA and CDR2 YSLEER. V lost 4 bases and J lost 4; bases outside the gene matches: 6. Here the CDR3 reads CASSPTSGDYNEQFF. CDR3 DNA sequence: TGCGCCAGCAGCCCCACTAGCGGTGATTACAATGAGCAGTTCTTC.

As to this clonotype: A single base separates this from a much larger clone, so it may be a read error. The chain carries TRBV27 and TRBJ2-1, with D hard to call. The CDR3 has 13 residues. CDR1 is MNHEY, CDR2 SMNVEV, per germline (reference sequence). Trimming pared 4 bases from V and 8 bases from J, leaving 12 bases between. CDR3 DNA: TGTGCCAGCAGTTGGAACGGTGACGATGAGCAGTTCTTC. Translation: CASSWNGDDEQFF.

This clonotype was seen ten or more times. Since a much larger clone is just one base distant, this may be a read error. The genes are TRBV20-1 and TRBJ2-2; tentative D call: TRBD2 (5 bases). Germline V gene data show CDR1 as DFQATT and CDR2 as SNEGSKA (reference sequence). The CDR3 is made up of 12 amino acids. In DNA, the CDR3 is TGCAGTGCTAGCAAGAACACCGGGGAGCCGTTTTTT. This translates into CSASKNTGEPFF.